This T cell receptor (beta chain) was profiled in a study of tumor and adjacent non-tumor tissue in lung cancer. TCRbeta libraries were built with three rounds of nested PCR, modified from ARM-PCR. In TCRdb, the multiplex PCR reads were re-called with MiXCR into one record per CDR3 protein. Altogether fewer than 120,000 distinct CDR3 sequences are present, 84% being singletons, with the ten largest covering 20% to 25%. This CDR3 contains 13 residues. This clonotype was counted a single time. Its antigen is undetermined. Germline and junction disagree at one end, which may indicate a read error. Study-wide findings and caveats: Normal lung showed higher cumulative top 100 clone frequency than tumor. Significantly higher TCR diversity was found in tumor than normal lung.

No cell sorting was done before RNA was extracted from the tissue. This chain uses TRBV12-3 or TRBV12-4 with TRBJ1-2, with TRBD1 as a possible D gene (6 bases). The clonotype was recovered from a man between 65 and 85 years old with non-small cell lung cancer. Sequencing used lung tumor tissue. For the CDR3, the DNA is TGTGCCAGCAGGCCCCCAGGGGTCTATGGTTACATCTTC. Encoded protein: CASRPPGVYGYIF.